The clone carrying this T cell receptor (beta chain) was observed a few times. Its cognate antigen is unknown. TCRdb fed the 5' RACE reads into MiXCR, producing one record per CDR3 protein. The profile shows tens of thousands of distinct CDR3 sequences, about 7.7% of them singletons. Germline CDR1 reads SGHVS; CDR2 reads FQNEAQ. The CDR3 runs 19 residues. V gave up 3 bases and J gave up 0 bases, with 18 bases separating them. The data are from a study of T cells after yellow fever vaccination. Study-wide results and caveats: Few clonotypes appeared in both CD4 and CD8 compartments. When the response was secondary, it was weaker but reached its peak faster, day 5 versus 15.

The sequence derives from a man aged 18 to 30 who received the YFV17D yellow fever vaccine. This chain uses TRBV7-8 with TRBJ1-6; D might be TRBD1 (6 bases). Source: CD8+ T cells sorted from PBMCs, taken 9 to 11 days after the first yellow fever vaccination. CDR3 DNA sequence: TGTGCCAGCAGCTTCCACAGGGAGTCCCAAAGCTCCTATAATTCACCCCTCCACTTT. Amino acid sequence: CASSFHRESQSSYNSPLHF.